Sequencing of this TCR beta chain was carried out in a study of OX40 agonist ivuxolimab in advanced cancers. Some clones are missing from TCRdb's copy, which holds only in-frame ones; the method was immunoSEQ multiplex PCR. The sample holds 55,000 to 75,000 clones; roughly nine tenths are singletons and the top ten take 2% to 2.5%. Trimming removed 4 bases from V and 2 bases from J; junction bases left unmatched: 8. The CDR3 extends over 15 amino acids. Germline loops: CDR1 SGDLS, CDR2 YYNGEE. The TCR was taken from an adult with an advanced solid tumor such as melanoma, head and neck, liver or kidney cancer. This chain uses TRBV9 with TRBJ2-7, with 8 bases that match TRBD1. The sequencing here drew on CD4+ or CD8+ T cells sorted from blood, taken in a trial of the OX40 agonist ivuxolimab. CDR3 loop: CASSSTGTGAYEQYF. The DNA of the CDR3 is TGTGCCAGCAGCTCAACCGGGACAGGCGCCTACGAGCAGTACTTC.